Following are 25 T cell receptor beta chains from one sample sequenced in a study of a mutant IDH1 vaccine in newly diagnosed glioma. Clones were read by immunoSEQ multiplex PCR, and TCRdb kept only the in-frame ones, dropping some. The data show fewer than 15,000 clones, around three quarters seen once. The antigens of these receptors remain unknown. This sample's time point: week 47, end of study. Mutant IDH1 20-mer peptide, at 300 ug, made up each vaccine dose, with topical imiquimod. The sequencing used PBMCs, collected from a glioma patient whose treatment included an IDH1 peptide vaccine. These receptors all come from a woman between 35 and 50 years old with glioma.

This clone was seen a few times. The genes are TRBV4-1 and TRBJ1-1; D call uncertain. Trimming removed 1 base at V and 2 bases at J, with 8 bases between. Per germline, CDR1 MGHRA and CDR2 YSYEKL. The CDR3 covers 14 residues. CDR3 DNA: TGCGCCAGCAGCCAAGTGGCAGCCAACACTGAAGCTTTCTTT. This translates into CASSQVAANTEAFF.

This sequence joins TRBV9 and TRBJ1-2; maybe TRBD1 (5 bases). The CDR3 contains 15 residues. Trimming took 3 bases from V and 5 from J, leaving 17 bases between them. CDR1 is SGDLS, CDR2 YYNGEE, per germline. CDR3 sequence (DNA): TGTGCCAGCAGCGGACCGGGACGGCAGGCTTATGGCTACACCTTC. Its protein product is CASSGPGRQAYGYTF.

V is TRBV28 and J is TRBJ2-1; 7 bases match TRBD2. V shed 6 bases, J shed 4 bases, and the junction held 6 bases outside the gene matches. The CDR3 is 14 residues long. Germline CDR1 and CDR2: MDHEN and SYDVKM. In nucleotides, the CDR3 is TGTGCCAGCAGCATTAGCGGGCCTTACAATGAGCAGTTCTTC. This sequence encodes CASSISGPYNEQFF.

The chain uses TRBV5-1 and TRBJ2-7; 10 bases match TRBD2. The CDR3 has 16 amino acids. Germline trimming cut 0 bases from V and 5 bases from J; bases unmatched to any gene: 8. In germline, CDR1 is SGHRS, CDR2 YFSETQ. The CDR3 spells CASSLGNSGGPDEQYF. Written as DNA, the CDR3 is TGCGCCAGCAGCTTGGGTAATAGCGGGGGGCCGGACGAGCAGTACTTC.

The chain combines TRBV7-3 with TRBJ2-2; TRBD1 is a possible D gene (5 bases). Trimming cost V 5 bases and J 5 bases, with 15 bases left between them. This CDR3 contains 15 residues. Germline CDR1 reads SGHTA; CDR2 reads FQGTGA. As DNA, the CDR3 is TGTGCCAGCAGCATAGGCAGGGCTAGGACCGGGGAGCTGTTTTTT. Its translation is CASSIGRARTGELFF.

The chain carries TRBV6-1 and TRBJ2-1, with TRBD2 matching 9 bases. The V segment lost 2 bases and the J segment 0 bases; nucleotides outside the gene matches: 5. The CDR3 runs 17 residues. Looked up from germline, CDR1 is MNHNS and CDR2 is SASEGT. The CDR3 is CASSEHRRGGSYNEQFF. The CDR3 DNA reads TGTGCCAGCAGTGAACATCGGCGGGGGGGCTCCTACAATGAGCAGTTCTTC.

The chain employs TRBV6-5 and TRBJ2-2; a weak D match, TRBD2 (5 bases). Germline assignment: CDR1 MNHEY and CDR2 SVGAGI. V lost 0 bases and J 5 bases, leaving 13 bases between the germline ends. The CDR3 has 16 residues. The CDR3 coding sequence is TGTGCCAGCAGTTACTCGAGGGTCGGGCCTACCGGGGAGCTGTTTTTT. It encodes CASSYSRVGPTGELFF.

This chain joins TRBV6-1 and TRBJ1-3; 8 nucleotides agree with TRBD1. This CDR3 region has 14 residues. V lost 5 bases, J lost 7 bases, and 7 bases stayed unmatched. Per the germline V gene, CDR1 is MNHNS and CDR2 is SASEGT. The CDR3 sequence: CASSPWTGKNTIYF. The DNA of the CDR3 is TGTGCCAGCAGTCCCTGGACAGGGAAGAACACCATATATTTT.

The CDR3 nucleotides are TGTGCCAGCAGCGTTGGGACTCACTCTGGAAACACCATATATTTT. Amino acid sequence: CASSVGTHSGNTIYF. V and J are TRBV9 and TRBJ1-3; TRBD1 is a possible D gene (5 bases). This CDR3 spans 15 amino acids. Germline V gene sequence: CDR1 SGDLS, CDR2 YYNGEE. Trimming removed 2 bases at V and 0 bases at J, with 9 bases between.

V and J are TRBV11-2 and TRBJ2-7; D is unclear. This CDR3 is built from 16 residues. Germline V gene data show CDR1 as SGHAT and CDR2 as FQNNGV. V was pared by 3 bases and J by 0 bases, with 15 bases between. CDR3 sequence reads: CASSLESVRNSYEQYF. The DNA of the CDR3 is TGTGCCAGCAGCTTGGAATCGGTCAGAAACTCCTACGAGCAGTACTTC. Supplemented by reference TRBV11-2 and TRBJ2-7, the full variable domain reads EAGVAQSPRYKIIEKRQSVAFWCNPISGHATLYWYQQILGQGPKLLIQFQNNGVVDDSQLPKDRFSAERLKGVDSTLKIQPAKLEDSAVYLCASSLESVRNSYEQYFGPGTRLTVT.

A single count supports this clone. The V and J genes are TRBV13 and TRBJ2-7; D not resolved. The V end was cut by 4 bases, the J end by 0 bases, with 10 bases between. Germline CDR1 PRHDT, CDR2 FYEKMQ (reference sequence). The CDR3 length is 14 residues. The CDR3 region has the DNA TGTGCCAGCAGCTACGACGGGCTCTCCTACGAGCAGTACTTC. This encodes CASSYDGLSYEQYF.

CDR3 residues: CASSYGSSGNTIYF. CDR3 coding DNA: TGTGCCAGCAGTTACGGGAGCTCTGGAAACACCATATATTTT. J is TRBJ1-3 and V is TRBV6-5; D is unclear. V was clipped by 2 bases and J by 0 bases, with 5 bases between them. CDR1 and CDR2 (germline): MNHEY, SVGAGI. The length of the CDR3 is 14 residues.

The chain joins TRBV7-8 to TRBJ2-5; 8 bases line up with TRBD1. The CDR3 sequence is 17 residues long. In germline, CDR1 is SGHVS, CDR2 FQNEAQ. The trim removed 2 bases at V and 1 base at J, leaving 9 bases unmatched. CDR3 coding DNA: TGTGCCAGCAGCTTACGGTGGGTCAGGGGGCTCCAAGAGACCCAGTACTTC. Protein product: CASSLRWVRGLQETQYF.

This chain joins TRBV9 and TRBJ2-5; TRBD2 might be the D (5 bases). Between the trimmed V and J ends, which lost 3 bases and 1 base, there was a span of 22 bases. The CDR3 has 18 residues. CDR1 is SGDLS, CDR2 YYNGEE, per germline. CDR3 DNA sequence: TGTGCCAGCAGCGCTCATCAAACACCCCGGGGTTCCCAAGAGACCCAGTACTTC. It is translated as CASSAHQTPRGSQETQYF.

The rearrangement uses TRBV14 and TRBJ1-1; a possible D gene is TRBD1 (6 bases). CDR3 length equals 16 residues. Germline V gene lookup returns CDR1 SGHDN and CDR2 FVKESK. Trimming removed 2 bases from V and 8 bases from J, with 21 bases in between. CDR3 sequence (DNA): TGTGCCAGCAGCCAAAAATCGGGGGGGCCTTCCTGGGAAGCTTTCTTT. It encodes CASSQKSGGPSWEAFF.

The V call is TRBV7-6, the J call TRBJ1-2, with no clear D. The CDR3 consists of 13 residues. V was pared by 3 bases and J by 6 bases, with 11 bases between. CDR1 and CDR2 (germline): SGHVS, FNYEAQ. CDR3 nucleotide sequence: TGTGCCAGCAGCTTTGGGCGTCGAGATGGCTACACCTTC. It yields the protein CASSFGRRDGYTF. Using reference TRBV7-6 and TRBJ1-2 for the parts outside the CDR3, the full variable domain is GAGVSQSPRYKVTKRGQDVALRCDPISGHVSLYWYRQALGQGPEFLTYFNYEAQQDKSGLPNDRFSAERPEGSISTLTIQRTEQRDSAMYRCASSFGRRDGYTFGSGTRLTVV.

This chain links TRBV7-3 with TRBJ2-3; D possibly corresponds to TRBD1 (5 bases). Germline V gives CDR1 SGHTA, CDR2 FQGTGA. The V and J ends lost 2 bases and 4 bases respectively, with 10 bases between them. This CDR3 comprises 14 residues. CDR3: CASSLGAGSDTQYF. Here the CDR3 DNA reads TGTGCCAGCAGCTTAGGGGCAGGCTCAGATACGCAGTATTTT.

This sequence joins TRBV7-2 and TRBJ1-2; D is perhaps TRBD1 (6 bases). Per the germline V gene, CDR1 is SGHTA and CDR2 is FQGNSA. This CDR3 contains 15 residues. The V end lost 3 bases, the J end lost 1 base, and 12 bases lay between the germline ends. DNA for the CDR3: TGTGCCAGCAGCTTTAAAGGGGGGAGTAACTATGGCTACACCTTC. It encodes CASSFKGGSNYGYTF.

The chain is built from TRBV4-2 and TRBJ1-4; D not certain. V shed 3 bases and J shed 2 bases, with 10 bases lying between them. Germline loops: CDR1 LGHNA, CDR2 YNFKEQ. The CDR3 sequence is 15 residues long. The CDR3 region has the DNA TGTGCCAGCAGCCAGACCCCTAGGACTAATGAAAAACTGTTTTTT. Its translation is CASSQTPRTNEKLFF.

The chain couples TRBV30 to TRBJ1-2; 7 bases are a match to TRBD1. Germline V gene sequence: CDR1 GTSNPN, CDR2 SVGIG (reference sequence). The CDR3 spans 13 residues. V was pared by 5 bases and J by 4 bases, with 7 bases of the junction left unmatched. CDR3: CAWWDRAFYGYTF. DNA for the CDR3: TGTGCCTGGTGGGACAGAGCTTTCTATGGCTACACCTTC.

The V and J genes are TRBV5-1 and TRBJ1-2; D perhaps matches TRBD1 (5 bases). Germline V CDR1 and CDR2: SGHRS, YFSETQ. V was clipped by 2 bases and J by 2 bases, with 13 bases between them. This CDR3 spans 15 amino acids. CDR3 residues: CASSFNDGGNYGYTF. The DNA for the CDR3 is TGCGCCAGCAGCTTTAACGATGGGGGAAACTATGGCTACACCTTC.

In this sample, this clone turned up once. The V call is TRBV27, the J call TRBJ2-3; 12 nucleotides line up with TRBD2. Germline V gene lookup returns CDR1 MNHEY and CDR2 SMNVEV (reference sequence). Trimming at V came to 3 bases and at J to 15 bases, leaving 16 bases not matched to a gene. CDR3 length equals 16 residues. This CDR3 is CASSFDRGLGLAGYYF. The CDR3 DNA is TGTGCCAGCAGTTTCGATAGGGGGTTGGGACTAGCGGGTTACTATTTT.

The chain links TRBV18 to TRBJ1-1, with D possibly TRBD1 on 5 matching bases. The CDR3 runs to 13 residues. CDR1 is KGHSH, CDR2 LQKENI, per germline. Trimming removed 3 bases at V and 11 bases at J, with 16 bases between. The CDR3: CASSPVADGGAFF. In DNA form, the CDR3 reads TGTGCCAGCTCACCCGTAGCAGACGGGGGGGCTTTCTTT.

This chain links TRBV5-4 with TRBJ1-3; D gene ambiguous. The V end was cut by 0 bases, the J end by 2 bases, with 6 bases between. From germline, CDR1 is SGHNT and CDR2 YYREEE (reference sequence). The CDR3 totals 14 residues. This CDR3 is CASSLGLAGNTIYF. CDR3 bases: TGTGCCAGCAGCTTGGGTCTTGCTGGAAACACCATATATTTT.

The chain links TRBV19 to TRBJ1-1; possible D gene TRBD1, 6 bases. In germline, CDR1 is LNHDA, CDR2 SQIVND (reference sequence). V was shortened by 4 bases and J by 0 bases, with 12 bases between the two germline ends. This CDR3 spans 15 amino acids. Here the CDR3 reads CASSKDSRVNTEAFF. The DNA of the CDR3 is TGTGCCAGTAGTAAGGACAGTAGAGTGAACACTGAAGCTTTCTTT.